This T cell receptor (beta chain) originates from a study of graft-versus-host responses after intestinal transplantation. Turning to the study itself: Multivisceral, liver-intestinal, or isolated intestinal transplants were received by the recipients. Every recipient underwent anti-thymocyte globulin induction, then tacrolimus and steroids for two to four years.

On this clone itself: Its antigen is still unknown.

Libraries were prepared by immunoSEQ multiplex PCR; TCRdb keeps only in-frame clonotypes and omits some of them. The data contain roughly 30,000 clones, approximately 80% of them singletons. Overall study results and limits: GvH clones occurred in recipient marrow; some first appeared in ileum or blood.

Germline CDR1 is MNHNS and CDR2 is SASEGT. With V trimmed by 5 bases and J by 4 bases, 6 bases remained unmatched. The CDR3 length is 15 residues. Sequencing used unstimulated CD8+ T cells sorted from spleen or lymph node cells, obtained before intestinal transplant. The clonotype comes from a human donor who received an intestinal transplant. The J gene is TRBJ2-1, the V gene TRBV6-1; the match to TRBD1 covers 9 bases. CDR3 sequence reads: CASSSLGQGYNEQFF. The CDR3 DNA is TGTGCCAGCAGTTCCCTGGGACAGGGTTACAATGAGCAGTTCTTC.